This TCR beta chain was sequenced during a study of Tregs in tolerant kidney transplant recipients. Findings of the study overall: The most relevant donor-specific Treg TCRbeta repertoire apparently came from expansion with activated donor B cells. This study did not directly address biological reproducibility. The small number of patients limits these findings pending further validation.

The repertoire was sequenced with immunoSEQ multiplex PCR; TCRdb's copy has only in-frame clones and lacks some. The sample lists approximately 260,000 clones, approximately 84% occurring once. For this clone: Its specificity is unknown.

This CDR3 has 16 amino acids. Between the trimmed V and J ends, which lost 0 bases and 1 base, there was a span of 10 bases. Germline V gene lookup returns CDR1 ENHRY and CDR2 SYGVKD. Thawed PBMCs were FACS-sorted into unstimulated CD4+CD25+CD127- regulatory T cells, CD4+CD25- non-regulatory cells, CD4 and CD8 cells. Material for sequencing was CD4+ T cells from blood. This TCR derives from a human donor in good health. This sequence joins TRBV10-3 and TRBJ2-4, with D perhaps matching TRBD1 or TRBD2 (5 bases each). The CDR3: CAISESGVRAKNIQYF. In nucleotides, the CDR3 is TGTGCCATCAGTGAGTCGGGGGTTCGGGCCAAAAACATTCAGTACTTC.